This T cell receptor (beta chain) was identified during a study of vaccination and CD4 T cells after COVID-19. The CDR3 runs to 17 residues. Losses at the gene ends were 4 bases for V and 7 bases for J; bases not matched to a gene: 11. Germline V CDR1 and CDR2: KGHDR, SFDVKD. As to this clonotype: Its antigen is undetermined.

The assay that was used to sequence DNA from cultured CD4+ T cells was the Oncomine TCR Beta short-read assay. TCRdb re-analysed the PCR reads in MiXCR, keeping a single row per CDR3 protein. The sample consists of roughly 9,800 distinct CDR3 sequences, roughly 27% of them appearing once. Treatment specified: approximately nine-day PBMC culture with coronavirus spike peptide pools or control peptides (ViraFEST assay). The material was CD4+ T cells from blood, cultured in vitro, obtained after SARS-CoV-2 vaccination. The J gene is TRBJ2-1, the V gene TRBV24-1, with 11 bases lining up with TRBD2. This sequence was found in a human donor who had recovered from COVID-19. The CDR3, as DNA: TGTGCCACCAGTGACCCCTCACTAGCGGGAGATTCTAATGAGCAGTTCTTC. Translation gives CATSDPSLAGDSNEQFF.